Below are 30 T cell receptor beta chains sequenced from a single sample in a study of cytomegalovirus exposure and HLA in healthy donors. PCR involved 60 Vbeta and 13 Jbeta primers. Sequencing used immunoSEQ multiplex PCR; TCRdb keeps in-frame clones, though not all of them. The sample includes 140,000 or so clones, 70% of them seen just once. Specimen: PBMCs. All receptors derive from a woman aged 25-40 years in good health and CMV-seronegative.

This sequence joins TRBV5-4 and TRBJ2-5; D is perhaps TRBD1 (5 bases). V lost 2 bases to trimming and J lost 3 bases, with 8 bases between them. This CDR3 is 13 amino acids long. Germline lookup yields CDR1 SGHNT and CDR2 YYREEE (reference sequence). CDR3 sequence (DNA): TGTGCCAGCAGCTTACAGGAAGAAGAGACCCAGTACTTC. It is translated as CASSLQEEETQYF.

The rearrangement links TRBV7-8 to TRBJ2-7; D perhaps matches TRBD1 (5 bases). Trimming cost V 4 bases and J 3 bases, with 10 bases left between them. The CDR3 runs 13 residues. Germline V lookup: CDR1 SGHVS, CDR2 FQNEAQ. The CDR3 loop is CASSSTDSYEQYF. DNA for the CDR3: TGTGCCAGCAGCTCAACCGACAGCTACGAGCAGTACTTC.

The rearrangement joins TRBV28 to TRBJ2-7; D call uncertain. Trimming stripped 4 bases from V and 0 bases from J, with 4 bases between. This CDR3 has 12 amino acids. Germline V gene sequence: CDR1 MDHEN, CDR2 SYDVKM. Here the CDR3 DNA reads TGTGCCAGCAGTTCAGTCTCCTACGAGCAGTACTTC. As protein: CASSSVSYEQYF.

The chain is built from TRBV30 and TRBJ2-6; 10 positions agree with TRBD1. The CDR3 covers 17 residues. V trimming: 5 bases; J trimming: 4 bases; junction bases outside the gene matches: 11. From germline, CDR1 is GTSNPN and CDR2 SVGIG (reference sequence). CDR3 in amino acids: CAWWRDRGARGANVLTF. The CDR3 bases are TGTGCCTGGTGGAGGGACAGGGGTGCAAGAGGGGCCAACGTCCTGACTTTC.

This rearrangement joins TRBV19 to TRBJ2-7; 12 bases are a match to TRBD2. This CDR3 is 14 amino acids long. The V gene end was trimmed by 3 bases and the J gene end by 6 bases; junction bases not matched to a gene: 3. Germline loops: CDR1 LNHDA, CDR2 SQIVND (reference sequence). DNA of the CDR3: TGTGCCAGTAGTATTAGACTAGCGGGAGCCGAGCAGTACTTC. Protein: CASSIRLAGAEQYF.

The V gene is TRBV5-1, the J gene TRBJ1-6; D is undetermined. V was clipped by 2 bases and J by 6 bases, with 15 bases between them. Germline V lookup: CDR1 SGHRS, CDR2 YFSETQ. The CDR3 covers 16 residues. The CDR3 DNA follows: TGCGCCAGCAGCTTCGGTACCGCCGCTTTTAATTCACCCCTCCACTTT. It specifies CASSFGTAAFNSPLHF. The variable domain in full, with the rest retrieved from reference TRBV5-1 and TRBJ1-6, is KAGVTQTPRYLIKTRGQQVTLSCSPISGHRSVSWYQQTPGQGLQFLFEYFSETQRNKGNFPGRFSGRQFSNSRSEMNVSTLELGDSALYLCASSFGTAAFNSPLHFGNGTRLTVT.

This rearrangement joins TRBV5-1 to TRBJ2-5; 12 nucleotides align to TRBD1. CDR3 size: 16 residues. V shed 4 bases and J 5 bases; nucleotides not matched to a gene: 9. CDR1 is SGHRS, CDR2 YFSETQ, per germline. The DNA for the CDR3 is TGCGCCAGCAGCCCCGGGGACAGGGGGCGAGGGGAGACCCAGTACTTC. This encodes CASSPGDRGRGETQYF. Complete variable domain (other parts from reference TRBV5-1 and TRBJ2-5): KAGVTQTPRYLIKTRGQQVTLSCSPISGHRSVSWYQQTPGQGLQFLFEYFSETQRNKGNFPGRFSGRQFSNSRSEMNVSTLELGDSALYLCASSPGDRGRGETQYFGPGTRLLVL.

Here the CDR3 reads CASSLGLALTGELFF. In DNA form, the CDR3 reads TGTGCCAGCAGCCTGGGACTAGCCCTCACCGGGGAGCTGTTTTTT. The gene calls are TRBV5-4 and TRBJ2-2, with 9 positions matching TRBD2. This CDR3 spans 15 amino acids. Trimming removed 4 bases from V and 4 bases from J; junction bases left unmatched: 5. Germline V CDR1 and CDR2: SGHNT, YYREEE (reference sequence).

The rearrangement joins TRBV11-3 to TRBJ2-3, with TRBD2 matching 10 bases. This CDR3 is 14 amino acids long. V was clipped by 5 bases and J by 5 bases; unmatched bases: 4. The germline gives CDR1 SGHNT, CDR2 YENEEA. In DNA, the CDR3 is TGTGCCAGCAGCCCGAGGACTAGCGGAGATACGCAGTATTTT. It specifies CASSPRTSGDTQYF.

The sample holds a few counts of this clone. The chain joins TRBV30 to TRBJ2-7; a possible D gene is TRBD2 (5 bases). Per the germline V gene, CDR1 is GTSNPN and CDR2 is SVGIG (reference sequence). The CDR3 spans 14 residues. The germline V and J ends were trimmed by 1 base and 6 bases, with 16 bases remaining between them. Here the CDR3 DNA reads TGTGCCTGGAGTGAGGGAAATTGGAGCGGCGAGCAGTACTTC. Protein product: CAWSEGNWSGEQYF.

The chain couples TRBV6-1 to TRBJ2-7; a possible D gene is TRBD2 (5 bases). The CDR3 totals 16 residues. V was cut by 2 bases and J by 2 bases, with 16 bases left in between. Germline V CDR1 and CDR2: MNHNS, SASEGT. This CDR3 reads CASSEWRRAPAYEQYV. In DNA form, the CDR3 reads TGTGCCAGCAGTGAATGGAGGCGAGCCCCCGCCTACGAGCAGTACGTC.

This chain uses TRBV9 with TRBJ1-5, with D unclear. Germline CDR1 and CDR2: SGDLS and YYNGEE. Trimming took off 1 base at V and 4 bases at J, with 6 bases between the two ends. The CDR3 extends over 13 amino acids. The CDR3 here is CASSVSPNQPQHF. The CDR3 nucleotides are TGTGCCAGCAGCGTAAGCCCGAATCAGCCCCAGCATTTT.

The CDR3: CASSFHRYGYTF. CDR3 in DNA: TGTGCCAGCAGTTTCCACAGATATGGCTACACCTTC. V and J are TRBV28 and TRBJ1-2; D call uncertain. V was clipped by 3 bases and J by 5 bases, with 7 bases between them. The germline V gene encodes CDR1 MDHEN and CDR2 SYDVKM. CDR3 length: 12 residues.

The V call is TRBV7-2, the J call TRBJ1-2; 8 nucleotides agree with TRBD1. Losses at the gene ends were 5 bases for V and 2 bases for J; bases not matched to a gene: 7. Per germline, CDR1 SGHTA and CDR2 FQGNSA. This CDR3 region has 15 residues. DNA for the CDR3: TGTGCCAGCAGCCCCGGGGCAGGGGGCAACTATGGCTACACCTTC. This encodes CASSPGAGGNYGYTF.

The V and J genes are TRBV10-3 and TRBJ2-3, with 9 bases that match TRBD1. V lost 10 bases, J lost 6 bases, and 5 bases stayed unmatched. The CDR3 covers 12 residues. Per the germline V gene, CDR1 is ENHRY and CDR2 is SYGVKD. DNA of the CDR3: TGTGCCACACAGGGGGCATTGGATACGCAGTATTTT. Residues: CATQGALDTQYF.

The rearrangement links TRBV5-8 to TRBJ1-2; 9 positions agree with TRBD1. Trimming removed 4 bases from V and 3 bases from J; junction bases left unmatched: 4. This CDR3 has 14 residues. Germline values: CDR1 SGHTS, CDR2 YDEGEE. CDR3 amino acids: CASSGTGIDYGYTF. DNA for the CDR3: TGTGCCAGCAGCGGGACAGGGATAGACTATGGCTACACCTTC.

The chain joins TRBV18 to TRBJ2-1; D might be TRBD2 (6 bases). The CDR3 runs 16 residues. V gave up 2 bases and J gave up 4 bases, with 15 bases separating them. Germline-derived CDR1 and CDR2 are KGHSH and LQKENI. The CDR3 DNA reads TGTGCCAGCTCACCATTTCCGGCGGGAACTTACAATGAGCAGTTCTTC. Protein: CASSPFPAGTYNEQFF. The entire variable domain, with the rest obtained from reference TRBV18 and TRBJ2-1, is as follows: NAGVMQNPRHLVRRRGQEARLRCSPMKGHSHVYWYRQLPEEGLKFMVYLQKENIIDESGMPKERFSAEFPKEGPSILRIQQVVRGDSAAYFCASSPFPAGTYNEQFFGPGTRLTVL.

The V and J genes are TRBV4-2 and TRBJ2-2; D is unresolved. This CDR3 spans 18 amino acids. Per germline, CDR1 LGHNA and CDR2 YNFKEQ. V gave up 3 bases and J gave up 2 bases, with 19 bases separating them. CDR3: CASSHPSVLGTNTGELFF. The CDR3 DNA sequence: TGTGCCAGCAGCCACCCAAGCGTGCTCGGAACCAACACCGGGGAGCTGTTTTTT.

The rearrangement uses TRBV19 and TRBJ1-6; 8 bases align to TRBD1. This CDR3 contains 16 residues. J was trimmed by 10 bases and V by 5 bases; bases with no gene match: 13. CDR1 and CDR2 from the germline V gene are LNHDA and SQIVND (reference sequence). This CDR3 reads CASSSTYRGIWSPLHF. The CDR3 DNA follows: TGTGCCAGTAGTTCAACCTACAGGGGGATTTGGTCACCCCTCCACTTT.

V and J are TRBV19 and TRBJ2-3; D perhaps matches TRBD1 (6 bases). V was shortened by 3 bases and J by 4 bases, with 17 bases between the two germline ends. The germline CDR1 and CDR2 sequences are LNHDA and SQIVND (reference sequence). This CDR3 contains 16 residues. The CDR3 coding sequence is TGTGCCAGTAGTATTTCAAGGGGGACCAGAGCAGATACGCAGTATTTT. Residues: CASSISRGTRADTQYF.

The CDR3 loop reads CASSLLTGGESGELFF. CDR3 DNA: TGTGCCAGCAGCTTGTTGACAGGGGGCGAGAGCGGGGAGCTGTTTTTT. The chain couples TRBV11-1 to TRBJ2-2; 10 bases are a match to TRBD1. J lost 7 bases, V lost 3 bases, and 8 bases had no gene match. The CDR3 extends over 16 amino acids. Per germline, CDR1 SGHAT and CDR2 FQDESV (reference sequence).

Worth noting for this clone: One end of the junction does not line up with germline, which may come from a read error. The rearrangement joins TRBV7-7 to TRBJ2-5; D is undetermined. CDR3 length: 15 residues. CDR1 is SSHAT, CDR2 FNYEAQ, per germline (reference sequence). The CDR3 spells CASSLEARSEETQYF. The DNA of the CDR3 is TGTGCTAGCAGCTTAGAGGCGAGGTCCGAAGAGACCCAGTACTTC.

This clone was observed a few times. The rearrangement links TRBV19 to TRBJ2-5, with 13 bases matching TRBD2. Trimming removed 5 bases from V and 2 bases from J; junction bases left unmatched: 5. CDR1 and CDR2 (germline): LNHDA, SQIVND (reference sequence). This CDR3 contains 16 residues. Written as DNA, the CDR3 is TGTGCCAGTAGTCCGGGGGGACTAGCGGGGCAAGAGACCCAGTACTTC. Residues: CASSPGGLAGQETQYF.

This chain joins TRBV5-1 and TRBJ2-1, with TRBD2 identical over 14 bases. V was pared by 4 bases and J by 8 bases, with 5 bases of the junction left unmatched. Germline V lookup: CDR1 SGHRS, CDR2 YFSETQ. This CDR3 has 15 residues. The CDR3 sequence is CASSPGTSGSYEQFF. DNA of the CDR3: TGCGCCAGCAGCCCAGGGACTAGCGGGAGCTATGAGCAGTTCTTC.

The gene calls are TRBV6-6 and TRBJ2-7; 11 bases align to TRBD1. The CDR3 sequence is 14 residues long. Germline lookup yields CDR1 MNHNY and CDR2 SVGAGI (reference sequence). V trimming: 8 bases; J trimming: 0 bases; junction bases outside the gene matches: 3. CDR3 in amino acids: CASSGQGGSYEQYV. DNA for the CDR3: TGTGCCAGCTCGGGACAGGGGGGCTCCTACGAGCAGTACGTC.

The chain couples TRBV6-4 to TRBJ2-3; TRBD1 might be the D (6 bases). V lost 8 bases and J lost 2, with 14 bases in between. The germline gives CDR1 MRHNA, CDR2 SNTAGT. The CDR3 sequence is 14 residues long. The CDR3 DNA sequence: TGTGCCAGCCGGGACAAAGGGGACACAGATACGCAGTATTTT. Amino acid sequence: CASRDKGDTDTQYF.

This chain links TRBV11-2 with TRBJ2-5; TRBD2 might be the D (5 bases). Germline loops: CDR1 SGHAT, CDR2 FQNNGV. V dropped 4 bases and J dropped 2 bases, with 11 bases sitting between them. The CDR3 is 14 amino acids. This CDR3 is CASSSGAVQETQYF. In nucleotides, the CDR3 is TGTGCCAGCAGCTCTGGAGCGGTACAAGAGACCCAGTACTTC.

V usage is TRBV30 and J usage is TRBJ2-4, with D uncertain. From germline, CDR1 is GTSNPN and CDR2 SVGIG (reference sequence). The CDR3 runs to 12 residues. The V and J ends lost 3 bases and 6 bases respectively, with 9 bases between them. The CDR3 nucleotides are TGTGCCTGGAGGGGTTCGGGAAACATTCAGTACTTC. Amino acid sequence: CAWRGSGNIQYF. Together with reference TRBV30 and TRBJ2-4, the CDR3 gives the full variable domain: SQTIHQWPATLVQPVGSPLSLECTVEGTSNPNLYWYRQAAGRGLQLLFYSVGIGQISSEVPQNLSASRPQDRQFILSSKKLLLSDSGFYLCAWRGSGNIQYFGAGTRLSVL.

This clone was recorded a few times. The CDR3 DNA reads as TGTGCCAGCAGCTTTTCCAGAAGCTCCTACGAGCAGTACTTC. It codes for CASSFSRSSYEQYF. The chain combines TRBV5-5 with TRBJ2-7; D is undetermined. V was pared by 2 bases and J by 0 bases, with 9 bases between. The CDR3 loop spans 14 amino acids. Germline lookup yields CDR1 SGHKS and CDR2 YYEKEE (reference sequence).

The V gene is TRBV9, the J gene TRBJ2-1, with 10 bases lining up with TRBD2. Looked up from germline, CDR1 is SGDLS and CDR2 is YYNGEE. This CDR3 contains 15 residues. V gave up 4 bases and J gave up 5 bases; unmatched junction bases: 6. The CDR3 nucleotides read TGTGCCAGCAGCTTTAGACTAGCGGGTAACAATGAGCAGTTCTTC. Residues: CASSFRLAGNNEQFF.